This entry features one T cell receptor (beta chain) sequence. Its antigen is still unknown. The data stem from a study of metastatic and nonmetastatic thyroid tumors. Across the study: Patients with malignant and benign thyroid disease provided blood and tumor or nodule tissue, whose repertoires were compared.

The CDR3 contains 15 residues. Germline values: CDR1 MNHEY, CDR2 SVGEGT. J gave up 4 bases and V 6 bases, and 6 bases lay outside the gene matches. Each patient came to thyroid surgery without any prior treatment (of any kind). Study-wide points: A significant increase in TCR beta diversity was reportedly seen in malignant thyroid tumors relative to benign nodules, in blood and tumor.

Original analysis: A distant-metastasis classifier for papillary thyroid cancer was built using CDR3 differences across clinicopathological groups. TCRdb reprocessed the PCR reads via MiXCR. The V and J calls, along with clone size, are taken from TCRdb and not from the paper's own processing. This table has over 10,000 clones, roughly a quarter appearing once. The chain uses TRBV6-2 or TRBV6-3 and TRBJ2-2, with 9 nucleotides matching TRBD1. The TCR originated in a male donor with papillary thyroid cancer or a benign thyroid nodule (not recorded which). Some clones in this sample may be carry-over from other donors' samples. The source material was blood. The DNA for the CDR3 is TGTGCCAGCAGCCATACAGGGGGCAGCACCGGGGAGCTGTTTTTT. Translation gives CASSHTGGSTGELFF.